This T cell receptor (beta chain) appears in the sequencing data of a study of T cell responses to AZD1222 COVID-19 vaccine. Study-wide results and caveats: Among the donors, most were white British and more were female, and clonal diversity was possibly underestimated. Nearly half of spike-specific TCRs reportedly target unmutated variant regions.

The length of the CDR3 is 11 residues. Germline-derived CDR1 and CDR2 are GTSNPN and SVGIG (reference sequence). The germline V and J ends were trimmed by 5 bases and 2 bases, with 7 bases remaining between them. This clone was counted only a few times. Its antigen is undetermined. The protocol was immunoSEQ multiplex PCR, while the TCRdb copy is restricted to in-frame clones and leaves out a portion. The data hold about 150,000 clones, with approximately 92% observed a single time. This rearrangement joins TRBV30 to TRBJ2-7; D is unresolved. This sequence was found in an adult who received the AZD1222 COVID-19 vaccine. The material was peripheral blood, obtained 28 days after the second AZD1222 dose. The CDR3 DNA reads TGTGCCTGGGGAAGGACCTACGAGCAGTACTTC. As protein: CAWGRTYEQYF.